The T cell receptor beta chain described here comes from a study of blood T cells in healthy people across ages. This clonotype was seen many times. The antigen is not known. PBMCs numbering at least 7 million were isolated per sample. It was with a sample-barcoded 5' primer and a J-beta primer mix that a second PCR of roughly 7 to 12 cycles was run. Every cDNA was tagged by a template-switch adaptor with 12 random nucleotides. TCRdb re-analysed the 5' RACE reads in MiXCR, keeping a single row per CDR3 protein. The sample comprises 700,000 to 900,000 distinct CDR3 sequences, 20% to 30% of which are singletons, and 2.5% to 3.5% rests with the top ten. Germline V CDR1 and CDR2: SGHRS, YFSETQ. V lost 4 bases and J lost 9, with 16 bases in between. The CDR3 spans 13 residues. Study-level results: Older age coincided with a roughly linear decline in TCR beta diversity per million T cells.

These data were also reused for a study on T cells of mothers and their children.

The receptor comes from a boy between 10 and 17 years old in good health. Sequenced input: blood. The V gene is TRBV5-1, the J gene TRBJ1-2; D gene uncertain. The CDR3 here is CASSHPGRASYTF. CDR3 bases: TGCGCCAGCAGCCACCCGGGGAGGGCCAGCTACACCTTC.